The present T cell receptor (beta chain) was sequenced within a study of blood T cell repertoires in COVID-19. CDR1 is SGHRS and CDR2 is YFSETQ in the germline V gene. The CDR3 has 13 amino acids. Unmatched junction bases numbered 6, after V lost 4 bases and J lost 12 bases. Assay: immunoSEQ multiplex PCR; the TCRdb copy retains only in-frame clones and omits some. The repertoire holds 250,000 to 350,000 clones, with roughly 90% as singletons. Material: peripheral blood. The chain recombines TRBV5-1 with TRBJ1-4, with 10 nucleotides matching TRBD1. This receptor was obtained from a woman in her twenties or thirties with COVID-19, enrolled during active disease. CDR3 loop: CASSIDRGHQLFF. The CDR3 nucleotides read TGCGCCAGCAGCATTGACAGGGGGCATCAACTGTTTTTT.